These T cell receptor beta chains were read from a single sample in a study of shared clonotypes between healthy human individuals. Clones were read by immunoSEQ multiplex PCR, and TCRdb kept only the in-frame ones, dropping some. The table records 450,000 to 500,000 clones, roughly 80% of them present only once. The material sequenced was PBMCs. Receptors originate from a woman between 35 and 50 years old in good health. Some clones in this sample may be carry-over from other donors' samples. CDR3s include the opening cysteine and the closing phenylalanine or tryptophan. Each record gives: D gene, J gene, V gene, clone size, CDR3 DNA, CDR3 protein. A D gene is named only where the DNA matches it firmly. The size of a clone is reported for some rows only, either as once, few or many, or as a class for expanded clones.

>-|TRBJ1-5|TRBV6-6|once
TGTGCCAGCAGTTACAGACATAGCAATCAGCCCCAGCATTTT
CASSYRHSNQPQHF
>-|TRBJ2-5|TRBV5-1|-
TGCGCCAGCAGCTCCCAGGGCCAAGAGACCCAGTACTTC
CASSSQGQETQYF
>TRBD1|TRBJ1-2|TRBV27|-
TGTGCCAGCAGTCGACAGGGGGCTGGGTATGGCTACACCTTC
CASSRQGAGYGYTF
>-|TRBJ1-1|TRBV5-1|-
TGCGCCAGCAGCTTGGAGGGCCCAGCCGCAGCTTTCTTT
CASSLEGPAAAFF
>-|TRBJ1-2|TRBV29-1|-
TGCAGCGCTGAAGATCAGGGATATGGCTACACCTTC
CSAEDQGYGYTF
>-|TRBJ2-3|TRBV7-3|-
TGTGCCAGCAGCAGCGGACGCGGCACAGATACGCAGTATTTT
CASSSGRGTDTQYF
>-|TRBJ1-3|TRBV6-1|-
TGTGCCAGCAGTGACCCCATAGGGTCGGACACCATATATTTT
CASSDPIGSDTIYF
>-|TRBJ2-7|TRBV4-2|-
TGTGCCAGCAGCCAAGAAGGTACGGCCAGCTCCTACGAGCAGTACTTC
CASSQEGTASSYEQYF
>-|TRBJ1-2|TRBV2|-
TGTGCCAGCAGTTACGACAGAGGAAGATATGGCTACACCTTC
CASSYDRGRYGYTF
>-|TRBJ1-5|TRBV6-6|-
TGTGCCAGCAGTTACCCTAGCAATCAGCCCCAGCATTTT
CASSYPSNQPQHF
>-|TRBJ1-1|TRBV7-2|-
TGTGCCAGCAGCTTAGTGGCGTTACAGAACACTGAAGCTTTCTTT
CASSLVALQNTEAFF